This TCR beta chain is drawn from a study of PD-L1 blockade in urothelial cancer. The overall study: Male patients with bladder-origin urothelial cancer numbered about 90% of the roughly 29. The median number of T cells present in blood samples was fewer than 150,000.

Sequencing was performed with immunoSEQ multiplex PCR; in TCRdb, only in-frame clones are kept and a portion is missing. The table has approximately 51,000 clones, around 87% seen once. The CDR3 length is 16 residues. Germline V gene sequence: CDR1 SGHRS, CDR2 YFSETQ. Trimming removed 0 bases from V and 1 base from J, with 13 bases in between. Patients presented with locally advanced or metastatic urothelial carcinoma. Each patient gave between 1 and 8 samples, pretreatment and on-treatment. Material: PBMCs, obtained around atezolizumab (anti-PD-L1) treatment. This chain uses TRBV5-1 with TRBJ1-1; maybe TRBD1 (5 bases). The sequence came from a man in his 60s with urothelial cancer. CDR3 in amino acids: CASSLGPRGGNTEAFF. The CDR3 region has the DNA TGCGCCAGCAGCTTGGGGCCCCGGGGGGGGAACACTGAAGCTTTCTTT.